Described below is a single T cell receptor beta chain sequence and its context. Its antigen remains unidentified. Sequenced by immunoSEQ multiplex PCR; TCRdb stores in-frame clones only, minus some. Here the sample spans tens of thousands of clones, 90% to 95% being singletons. These donors were members of the roughly 120-subject validation cohort, a group separate from the roughly 670-subject first cohort. This entry comes from a study of cytomegalovirus exposure and HLA in healthy donors. Whole-study context: Later analysis reported that the 120 or so validation repertoires shared the platform of the roughly 680 first-cohort repertoires.

Germline V lookup: CDR1 SGHDT, CDR2 YYEEEE. The CDR3 consists of 14 residues. Trimming removed 5 bases from V and 2 bases from J; junction bases left unmatched: 6. Study findings and constraints: Confirmation was obtained in vitro that a few CMV-associated chains are specific for CMV antigens. Fewer than 200 TCR beta chains were listed as cytomegalovirus-associated.

This chain connects TRBV5-6 to TRBJ1-2; 7 positions match TRBD1. The source is a woman aged 18 to 35 in good health and CMV-seronegative. Material: PBMCs. CDR3: CASSRRDSNYGYTF. CDR3 bases: TGTGCCAGCAGTCGCCGGGACAGCAACTATGGCTACACCTTC. Full variable domain (remainder filled in from reference TRBV5-6 and TRBJ1-2): DAGVTQSPTHLIKTRGQQVTLRCSPKSGHDTVSWYQQALGQGPQFIFQYYEEEERQRGNFPDRFSGHQFPNYSSELNVNALLLGDSALYLCASSRRDSNYGYTFGSGTRLTVV.